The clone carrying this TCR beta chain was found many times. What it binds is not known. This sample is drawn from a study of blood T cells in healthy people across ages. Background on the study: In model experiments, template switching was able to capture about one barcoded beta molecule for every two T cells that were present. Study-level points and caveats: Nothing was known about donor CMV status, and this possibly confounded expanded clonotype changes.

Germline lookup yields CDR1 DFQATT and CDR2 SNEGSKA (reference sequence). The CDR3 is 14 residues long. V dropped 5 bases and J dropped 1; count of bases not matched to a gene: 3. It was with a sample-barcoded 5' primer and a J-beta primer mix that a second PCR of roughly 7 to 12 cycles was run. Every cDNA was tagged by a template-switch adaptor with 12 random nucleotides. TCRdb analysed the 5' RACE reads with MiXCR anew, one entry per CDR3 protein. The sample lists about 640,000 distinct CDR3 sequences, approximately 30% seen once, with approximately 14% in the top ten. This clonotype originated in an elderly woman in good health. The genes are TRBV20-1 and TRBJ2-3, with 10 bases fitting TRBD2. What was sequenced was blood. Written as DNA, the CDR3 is TGCAGTGCTTCCGGGACTAGCGGCACAGATACGCAGTATTTT. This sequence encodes CSASGTSGTDTQYF.